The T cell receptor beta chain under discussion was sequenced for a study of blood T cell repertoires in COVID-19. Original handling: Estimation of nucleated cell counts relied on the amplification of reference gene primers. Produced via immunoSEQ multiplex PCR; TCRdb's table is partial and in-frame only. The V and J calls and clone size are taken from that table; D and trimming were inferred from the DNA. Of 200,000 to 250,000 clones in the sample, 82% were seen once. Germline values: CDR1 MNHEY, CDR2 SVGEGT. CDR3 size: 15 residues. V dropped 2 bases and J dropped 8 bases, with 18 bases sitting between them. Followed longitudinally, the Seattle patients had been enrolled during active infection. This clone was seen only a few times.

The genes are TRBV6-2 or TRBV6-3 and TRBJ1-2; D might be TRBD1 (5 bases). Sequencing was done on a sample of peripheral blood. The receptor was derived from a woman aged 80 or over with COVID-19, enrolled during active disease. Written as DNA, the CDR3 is TGTGCCAGCAGTTACGATAGGAAAGGGGCGGAAGGCTACACCTTC. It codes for CASSYDRKGAEGYTF.